This TCR beta chain was documented in a study of blood T cells in healthy people across ages. Next came a second PCR, run for about 7 to 12 cycles, which used a sample-barcoded 5' primer along with a J-beta primer mix. Via MiXCR, TCRdb re-called the 5' RACE reads, giving one row per CDR3 protein. The sample shows around 1,700,000 distinct CDR3 sequences, about 30% of them seen only once. The clonotype comes from a woman in her twenties or thirties in good health. What was sequenced was blood.

This CDR3 reads CASSAYGGGGTDTQYF. The CDR3, as DNA: TGTGCCAGCAGCGCCTACGGGGGGGGAGGCACAGATACGCAGTATTTT. The chain uses TRBV9 and TRBJ2-3, with 8 nucleotides matching TRBD2. This CDR3 comprises 16 residues. Germline assignment: CDR1 SGDLS and CDR2 YYNGEE. V was pared by 3 bases and J by 1 base, with 7 bases of the junction left unmatched.